These 18 T cell receptor beta chains share one sample of origin, sequenced in a study of T cells after yellow fever vaccination. TCRdb recomputed calls from the 5' RACE reads with MiXCR, one row per CDR3 protein. The sample includes fewer than 400,000 distinct CDR3 sequences, about 10% of them seen just once. Material: CD4+ T cells sorted from PBMCs, obtained 45 days after the yellow fever booster vaccination. The source is a man between 18 and 35 years old who received the YFV17D yellow fever vaccine.

The chain has TRBV4-1 and TRBJ2-7; 8 positions agree with TRBD1. In germline, CDR1 is MGHRA, CDR2 YSYEKL. Unmatched junction bases numbered 8, after V lost 4 bases and J lost 0 bases. This CDR3 spans 16 amino acids. The CDR3 sequence is CASSRGDRSGSYEQYV. The CDR3 DNA follows: TGCGCCAGCAGCCGGGGGGACAGGTCCGGCTCCTACGAGCAGTACGTC.

The genes are TRBV6-6 and TRBJ2-5; either TRBD1 or TRBD2 may supply D (5 bases each). Germline V lookup: CDR1 MNHNY, CDR2 SVGAGI (reference sequence). The CDR3 has 14 residues. V lost 5 bases, J lost 5 bases, and 15 bases lay in between. The CDR3 sequence: CASSTLGPGETQYF. The DNA for the CDR3 is TGTGCCAGCAGTACCTTGGGACCGGGGGAGACCCAGTACTTC.

The sample holds a few counts of this clonotype. The chain joins TRBV12-5 to TRBJ2-1; unclear D gene. The CDR3 has 11 residues. The V gene lost 1 base and the J gene lost 9 bases, with 4 bases spanning the gap. In germline, CDR1 is LGHNT, CDR2 FRNRAP. CDR3: CASGLGSEQFF. The DNA for the CDR3 is TGTGCTAGTGGTTTGGGTAGTGAGCAGTTCTTC.

The chain is built from TRBV6-4 and TRBJ1-2; perhaps TRBD1 as D (6 bases). Germline-derived CDR1 and CDR2 are MRHNA and SNTAGT. CDR3 length: 14 amino acids. The V end was cut by 4 bases, the J end by 4 bases, with 13 bases between. The CDR3 nucleotides are TGTGCCAGCAGTGCCGACAGGACCAGCTATGGCTACACCTTC. It translates to CASSADRTSYGYTF.

This clonotype was detected many times. The chain links TRBV9 to TRBJ2-5, with D tentatively TRBD1 or TRBD2 (5 bases each). V was trimmed by 0 bases and J by 8 bases, leaving 14 bases between them. The germline CDR1 and CDR2 sequences are SGDLS and YYNGEE. The CDR3 consists of 14 residues. Here the CDR3 reads CASSVGGVELTQYF. CDR3 nucleotides: TGTGCCAGCAGCGTAGGAGGGGTTGAGTTAACCCAGTACTTC.

At least ten counts were recorded for this clonotype. This rearrangement joins TRBV7-2 to TRBJ1-2; D might be TRBD1 (5 bases). Germline loops: CDR1 SGHTA, CDR2 FQGNSA. The CDR3 loop spans 14 amino acids. V lost 5 bases and J lost 9, with 19 bases in between. The CDR3 loop reads CASSRGSAAESYTF. The CDR3 DNA sequence: TGTGCCAGCAGCAGGGGCTCGGCAGCGGAGAGCTACACCTTC.

This clonotype has at least ten counts. J is TRBJ1-1 and V is TRBV6-5; D remains ambiguous. Trimming cost V 6 bases and J 3 bases, with 11 bases left between them. The germline V gene has CDR1 MNHEY and CDR2 SVGAGI. The CDR3 length is 13 residues. The CDR3 here is CASSQTRDTEAFF. The CDR3 DNA sequence: TGTGCCAGCAGCCAGACTCGAGACACTGAAGCTTTCTTT.

This clonotype was recorded a few times. The chain has TRBV29-1 and TRBJ2-3, with 10 bases identical to TRBD2. There are 16 residues in the CDR3. J was trimmed by 4 bases and V by 3 bases; bases with no gene match: 10. The germline V gene has CDR1 SQVTM and CDR2 ANQGSEA. The CDR3 spells CSVDAGSGGASDTQYF. The CDR3 DNA reads as TGCAGCGTTGACGCCGGGAGCGGGGGGGCCTCAGATACGCAGTATTTT.

The gene calls are TRBV9 and TRBJ2-1, with 7 bases that match TRBD2. Looked up from germline, CDR1 is SGDLS and CDR2 is YYNGEE. V shed 4 bases and J 3 bases; nucleotides not matched to a gene: 13. CDR3 length equals 17 residues. The CDR3 DNA follows: TGTGCCAGCAGCCTAGCCGGACTAGGGGTGGGCTACAATGAGCAGTTCTTC. It yields the protein CASSLAGLGVGYNEQFF.

This sequence joins TRBV20-1 and TRBJ2-5; TRBD2 matches at 7 bases. The ends lost 0 bases at V and 7 bases at J; junction bases unmatched: 8. The CDR3 length is 14 residues. CDR1 DFQATT and CDR2 SNEGSKA come from the germline V gene (reference sequence). The CDR3 DNA follows: TGCAGTGCTAGAGATCCACGGGGGGTGGGGACCCAGTACTTC. This gives the protein CSARDPRGVGTQYF.

This clonotype has a handful of counts. J is TRBJ2-7 and V is TRBV11-2; D not resolved. The germline gives CDR1 SGHAT, CDR2 FQNNGV. The CDR3 covers 14 residues. Trimming stripped 1 base from V and 4 bases from J, with 11 bases between. The CDR3 DNA is TGTGCCAGCAGCTTAGTCAATGGTGGATACGAGCAGTACTTC. Translated, it gives CASSLVNGGYEQYF. Looking up the rest from reference TRBV11-2 and TRBJ2-7 gives the full variable domain: EAGVAQSPRYKIIEKRQSVAFWCNPISGHATLYWYQQILGQGPKLLIQFQNNGVVDDSQLPKDRFSAERLKGVDSTLKIQPAKLEDSAVYLCASSLVNGGYEQYFGPGTRLTVT.

The rearrangement uses TRBV6-5 and TRBJ2-7, with D hard to call. CDR1 and CDR2 (germline): MNHEY, SVGAGI. This CDR3 has 13 residues. The V end was cut by 2 bases, the J end by 5 bases, with 10 bases between. The DNA of the CDR3 is TGTGCCAGCAGTTACCTGTCCAGCAACGAGCAGTACTTC. Translated, it gives CASSYLSSNEQYF.

This clonotype was seen only a few times. The J gene is TRBJ1-6, the V gene TRBV9; D is uncertain. The germline V and J ends were trimmed by 0 bases and 11 bases, with 12 bases remaining between them. Germline lookup yields CDR1 SGDLS and CDR2 YYNGEE. This CDR3 is built from 14 residues. This CDR3 is CASSVDNSGAPLHF. DNA of the CDR3: TGTGCCAGCAGCGTAGACAATTCCGGCGCACCCCTCCACTTT.

The chain joins TRBV7-2 to TRBJ2-3; 9 positions agree with TRBD2. Germline V CDR1 and CDR2: SGHTA, FQGNSA. The J segment lost 4 bases and the V segment lost 4 bases, leaving 6 bases of the junction unmatched. This CDR3 has 15 residues. CDR3 coding DNA: TGTGCCAGCAGCTCGCCGGGACTAGCATCAGATACGCAGTATTTT. It encodes CASSSPGLASDTQYF.

This clonotype has only a few counts. The chain combines TRBV20-1 with TRBJ1-1; perhaps TRBD1 as D (5 bases). The V gene's germline CDR1 is DFQATT and CDR2 SNEGSKA (reference sequence). Between the trimmed V and J ends, which lost 5 bases and 4 bases, there was a span of 17 bases. There are 14 residues in the CDR3. The CDR3 region has the DNA TGCAGTGCTCGTCAGGGACGAGAGGGCACTGAAGCTTTCTTT. This sequence encodes CSARQGREGTEAFF.

The V gene is TRBV4-1, the J gene TRBJ1-1, with D possibly matching TRBD1 (6 bases). The CDR3 extends over 16 amino acids. V was clipped by 3 bases and J by 5 bases, with 19 bases between them. Germline CDR1 MGHRA, CDR2 YSYEKL. The CDR3 here is CASSQPTAGAKTEAFF. In nucleotides, the CDR3 is TGCGCCAGCAGCCAGCCTACGGCAGGGGCTAAGACTGAAGCTTTCTTT.

This clonotype was seen more than once but under ten times. This chain joins TRBV10-3 and TRBJ1-1; D perhaps matches TRBD1 (6 bases). The germline CDR1 and CDR2 sequences are ENHRY and SYGVKD. The V end was cut by 6 bases, the J end by 3 bases, with 11 bases between. This CDR3 comprises 13 residues. CDR3 protein: CAIRGDIHTEAFF. The CDR3, as DNA: TGTGCCATCAGGGGGGACATCCACACTGAAGCTTTCTTT.

The rearrangement links TRBV20-1 to TRBJ2-5; no definite D call. Germline CDR1 is DFQATT and CDR2 is SNEGSKA (reference sequence). The CDR3 length is 12 residues. CDR3 region: CTSGGTQETQYF. DNA for the CDR3: TGCACTTCGGGTGGCACGCAAGAGACCCAGTACTTC.